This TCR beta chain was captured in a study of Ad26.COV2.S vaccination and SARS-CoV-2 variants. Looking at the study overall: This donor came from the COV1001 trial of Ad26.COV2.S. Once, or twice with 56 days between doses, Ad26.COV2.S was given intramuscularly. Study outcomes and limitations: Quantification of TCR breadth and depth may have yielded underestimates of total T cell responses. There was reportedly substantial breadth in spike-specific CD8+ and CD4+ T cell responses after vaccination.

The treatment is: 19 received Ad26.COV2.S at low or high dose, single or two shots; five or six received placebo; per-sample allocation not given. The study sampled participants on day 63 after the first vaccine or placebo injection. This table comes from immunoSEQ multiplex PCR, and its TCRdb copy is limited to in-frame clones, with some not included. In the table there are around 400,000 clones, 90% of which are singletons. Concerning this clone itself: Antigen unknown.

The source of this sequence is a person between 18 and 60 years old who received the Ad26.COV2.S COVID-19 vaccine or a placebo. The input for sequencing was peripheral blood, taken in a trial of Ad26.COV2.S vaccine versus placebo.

CDR3 coding DNA: TGTGCCAGCAGCGTAAGCTGGAACACCGGGGAGCTGTTTTTT. The encoded protein is CASSVSWNTGELFF. V and J are TRBV9 and TRBJ2-2; D ambiguous. Trimming pared 1 base from V and 1 base from J, leaving 5 bases between. Germline loops: CDR1 SGDLS, CDR2 YYNGEE. The CDR3 totals 14 residues.